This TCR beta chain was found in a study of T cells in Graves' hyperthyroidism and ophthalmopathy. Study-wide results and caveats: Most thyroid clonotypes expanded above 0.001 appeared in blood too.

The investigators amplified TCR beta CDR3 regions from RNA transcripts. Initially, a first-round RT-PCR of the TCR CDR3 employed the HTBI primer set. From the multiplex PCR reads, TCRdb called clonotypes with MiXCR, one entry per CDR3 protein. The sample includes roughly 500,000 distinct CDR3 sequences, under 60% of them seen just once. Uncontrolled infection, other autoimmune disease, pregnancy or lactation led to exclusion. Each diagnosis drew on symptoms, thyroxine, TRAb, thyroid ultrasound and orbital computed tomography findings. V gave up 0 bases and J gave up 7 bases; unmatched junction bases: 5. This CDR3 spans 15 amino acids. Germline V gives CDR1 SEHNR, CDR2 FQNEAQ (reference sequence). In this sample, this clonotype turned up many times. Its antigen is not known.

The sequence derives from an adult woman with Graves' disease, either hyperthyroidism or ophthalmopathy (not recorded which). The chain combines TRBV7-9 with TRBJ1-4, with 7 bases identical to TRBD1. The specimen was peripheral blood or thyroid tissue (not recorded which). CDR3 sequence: CASSLAQGRGEKLFF. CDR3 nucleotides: TGTGCCAGCAGCTTAGCACAGGGGAGAGGTGAAAAACTGTTTTTT.